A single sample is the source of the 12 T cell receptor beta chains below, sequenced in a study of T-cell reconstitution after alpha-beta-depleted transplantation in children. TCRbeta library preparation incorporated unique molecular identifiers. In TCRdb, the PCR reads were re-called with MiXCR into one record per CDR3 protein. In the table there are a few hundred thousand distinct CDR3 sequences, approximately 11% of which are singletons. The sample consisted of PBMCs, taken before TCRalphabeta/CD19-depleted stem cell transplant. The receptors were gathered from a child less than two years old with acute myeloid leukemia, due to receive a stem cell transplant.

The sample holds a few counts of this clonotype. The rearrangement links TRBV18 to TRBJ1-4, with 9 bases lining up with TRBD1. V lost 2 bases, J lost 5 bases, and 6 bases stayed unmatched. The germline V gene has CDR1 KGHSH and CDR2 LQKENI. The CDR3 has 16 residues. The CDR3 loop reads CASSPVIGQGNEKLFF. As DNA, the CDR3 is TGTGCCAGCTCACCAGTTATCGGACAGGGGAATGAAAAACTGTTTTTT.

This clonotype has just a few counts. The gene calls are TRBV10-3 and TRBJ2-5; 7 nucleotides agree with TRBD2. The CDR3 length is 18 residues. Germline trimming cut 5 bases from V and 5 bases from J; bases unmatched to any gene: 20. Germline CDR1 is ENHRY and CDR2 is SYGVKD. The CDR3 sequence is CAISRRQTRETSLETQYF. As DNA, the CDR3 is TGTGCCATCAGTCGACGGCAGACGCGGGAGACCTCCTTGGAGACCCAGTACTTC.

This clonotype was recorded a few times. The chain recombines TRBV5-1 with TRBJ1-6; D call uncertain. Germline V gives CDR1 SGHRS, CDR2 YFSETQ. V lost 4 bases, J lost 8 bases, and 13 bases lay in between. CDR3 length: 14 amino acids. The CDR3 DNA reads as TGCGCCAGCAGCCGCATGGGGTGGGATTCACCCCTCCACTTT. Protein sequence: CASSRMGWDSPLHF.

This clonotype turned up a few times. V usage is TRBV12-3 or TRBV12-4 and J usage is TRBJ2-7, with D perhaps TRBD2 (6 bases). The CDR3 has 14 residues. V dropped 6 bases and J dropped 3 bases, with 15 bases sitting between them. The DNA for the CDR3 is TGTGCCAGCAGGCCCGGGAGCCCGAGCTACGAGCAGTACTTC. It specifies CASRPGSPSYEQYF.

This clonotype showed up many times. The chain employs TRBV7-9 and TRBJ2-1; D remains unclear. The germline CDR1 and CDR2 sequences are SEHNR and FQNEAQ (reference sequence). V lost 0 bases, J lost 7 bases, and 1 base lay in between. The CDR3 consists of 11 residues. For the CDR3, the DNA is TGTGCCAGCAGCTTAGCGAATGAGCAGTTCTTC. This encodes CASSLANEQFF.

The table lists this clonotype with many counts. The chain is built from TRBV7-9 and TRBJ2-6; 8 bases align to TRBD1. Trimming removed 4 bases from V and 2 bases from J; junction bases left unmatched: 4. The germline V gene has CDR1 SEHNR and CDR2 FQNEAQ (reference sequence). The CDR3 runs 16 residues. This CDR3 is CASSSLDRAGANVLTF. The CDR3 DNA reads TGTGCCAGCAGCTCCCTGGACAGGGCTGGGGCCAACGTCCTGACTTTC.

The genes are TRBV2 and TRBJ2-1, with D possibly being TRBD1 or TRBD2 (5 bases each). Germline CDR1 SNHLY, CDR2 FYNNEI. CDR3 size: 15 residues. The V end was cut by 4 bases, the J end by 8 bases, with 18 bases between. The CDR3 DNA follows: TGTGCCAGCAGTGCGGGGCTTCCCCCAGATGATGAGCAGTTCTTC. It translates to CASSAGLPPDDEQFF.

This clonotype was observed many times. This rearrangement joins TRBV28 to TRBJ1-1, with D possibly matching TRBD1 (6 bases). CDR3 length: 15 residues. The germline gives CDR1 MDHEN, CDR2 SYDVKM. Trimming took off 4 bases at V and 5 bases at J, with 17 bases between the two ends. In DNA, the CDR3 is TGTGCCAGCAGTTCGCCTAGCAGGGGTGGGACTGAAGCTTTCTTT. The encoded protein is CASSSPSRGGTEAFF.

This clonotype was seen ten or more times. The J gene is TRBJ1-2, the V gene TRBV18; possible D gene TRBD1, 5 bases. The V end was cut by 4 bases, the J end by 4 bases, with 10 bases between. This CDR3 contains 13 residues. CDR1 and CDR2 from the germline V gene are KGHSH and LQKENI. Here the CDR3 DNA reads TGTGCCAGCTCACTCGGGGACGGCTATGGCTACACCTTC. This encodes CASSLGDGYGYTF.

This clonotype was seen ten or more times. This chain connects TRBV7-9 to TRBJ2-6; no clear D. V dropped 0 bases and J dropped 6 bases, with 9 bases sitting between them. Germline CDR1 and CDR2: SEHNR and FQNEAQ (reference sequence). This CDR3 has 15 amino acids. The CDR3 coding sequence is TGTGCCAGCAGCTTAGCCTTCTCGGAGGCCAACGTCCTGACTTTC. Translation gives CASSLAFSEANVLTF.

This clonotype was seen many times. The chain carries TRBV7-9 and TRBJ2-6; the D is unclear. This CDR3 region has 15 residues. Trimming cost V 3 bases and J 1 base, with 7 bases left between them. Germline CDR1 SEHNR, CDR2 FQNEAQ (reference sequence). CDR3 region: CASSFYLSGANVLTF. CDR3 sequence (DNA): TGTGCCAGCAGCTTCTATCTTTCTGGGGCCAACGTCCTGACTTTC.

This clonotype was detected many times. V is TRBV15 and J is TRBJ1-2, with D possibly matching TRBD1 (5 bases). The CDR3 has 14 amino acids. V was shortened by 0 bases and J by 4 bases, with 9 bases between the two germline ends. Germline V gives CDR1 LNHNV, CDR2 YYDKDF (reference sequence). The CDR3 protein is CATSRDGTVYGYTF. In nucleotides, the CDR3 is TGTGCCACCAGCAGAGATGGGACCGTCTATGGCTACACCTTC.